Listed here are 10 T cell receptor beta chains from one sample, sequenced in a study of graft-versus-host responses after intestinal transplantation. TCRdb keeps only in-frame clones here, not all; method: immunoSEQ multiplex PCR. Counted here are approximately 89,000 clones, roughly 90% occurring once; the ten biggest clones make up over 0.15%. No cognate antigen is known for these TCRs. Here the sequenced sample was unstimulated CD4+ T cells sorted from spleen or lymph node cells, taken before intestinal transplant. The receptors originated from a human donor who received an intestinal transplant.

The table lists this clone with a count of one. Here the CDR3 DNA reads TGTGCCAGCAGCTTAAAGACACAGGGAGCCGGGGAGCTGTTTTTT. As protein: CASSLKTQGAGELFF. The rearrangement uses TRBV7-2 and TRBJ2-2; weak D call: TRBD1 (6 bases). The V gene's germline CDR1 is SGHTA and CDR2 FQGNSA. Trimming removed 2 bases from V and 6 bases from J, with 13 bases in between. The length of the CDR3 is 15 residues.

To note about this clone: Other DNA sequences in this sample translate to the same CDR3. The V and J genes are TRBV5-1 and TRBJ2-7, with a tentative D call TRBD1 (6 bases). Looked up from germline, CDR1 is SGHRS and CDR2 is YFSETQ. This CDR3 contains 15 residues. Trimming stripped 4 bases from V and 1 base from J, with 15 bases between. CDR3 sequence reads: CASSVTGLRSYEQYF. Written as DNA, the CDR3 is TGCGCCAGCAGCGTCACAGGGTTGCGGTCCTACGAGCAGTACTTC. Drawing the rest from reference TRBV5-1 and TRBJ2-7, the complete variable domain is KAGVTQTPRYLIKTRGQQVTLSCSPISGHRSVSWYQQTPGQGLQFLFEYFSETQRNKGNFPGRFSGRQFSNSRSEMNVSTLELGDSALYLCASSVTGLRSYEQYFGPGTRLTVT.

The chain combines TRBV6-6 with TRBJ2-5; 7 nucleotides match TRBD2. With 0 bases clipped from V and 7 bases from J, the junction kept 11 bases outside the gene matches. CDR1 is MNHNY, CDR2 SVGAGI, per germline (reference sequence). The CDR3 is 16 amino acids. CDR3 nucleotide sequence: TGTGCCAGCAGTTACTCTCCTAGCGGCTGGGGGGGGACCCAGTACTTC. This translates into CASSYSPSGWGGTQYF.

This chain connects TRBV29-1 to TRBJ2-3; 7 bases align to TRBD2. Losses at the gene ends were 7 bases for V and 1 base for J; bases not matched to a gene: 5. Germline CDR1 reads SQVTM; CDR2 reads ANQGSEA. This CDR3 region has 13 residues. CDR3 protein: CSALGLRTDTQYF. CDR3 nucleotide sequence: TGCAGCGCTTTGGGACTACGCACAGATACGCAGTATTTT.

The chain uses TRBV5-4 and TRBJ2-1; tentatively, D is TRBD2 (6 bases). Trimming stripped 4 bases from V and 8 bases from J, with 16 bases between. Germline V gives CDR1 SGHNT, CDR2 YYREEE (reference sequence). This CDR3 is built from 14 residues. This CDR3 reads CASSIGTEGYEQFF. The CDR3, as DNA: TGTGCCAGCAGCATAGGGACTGAGGGGTATGAGCAGTTCTTC.

The V call is TRBV25-1, the J call TRBJ1-1; no clear D gene. CDR3 length: 15 amino acids. V dropped 0 bases and J dropped 0 bases, with 8 bases sitting between them. Germline V CDR1 and CDR2: MGHDK, SYGVNS. CDR3 sequence (DNA): TGTGCCAGCAGTGAATACAGGCAGATGAACACTGAAGCTTTCTTT. Amino acids: CASSEYRQMNTEAFF.

The gene calls are TRBV30 and TRBJ2-3; weak D call: TRBD2 (6 bases). CDR3 length: 14 amino acids. V lost 0 bases to trimming and J lost 2 bases, with 9 bases between them. Germline-derived CDR1 and CDR2 are GTSNPN and SVGIG (reference sequence). CDR3 protein: CAWSVWDFTDTQYF. CDR3 nucleotide sequence: TGTGCCTGGAGTGTATGGGACTTCACAGATACGCAGTATTTT.

This clone is a singleton in its sample. This rearrangement joins TRBV30 to TRBJ1-2; maybe TRBD1 (6 bases). Germline CDR1 GTSNPN, CDR2 SVGIG (reference sequence). CDR3 size: 12 residues. V gave up 5 bases and J gave up 3 bases, with 10 bases separating them. The CDR3 region is CAWGTGYYGYTF. Here the CDR3 DNA reads TGTGCCTGGGGAACAGGGTACTATGGCTACACCTTC.

V and J are TRBV7-9 and TRBJ2-7; 14 bases match TRBD2. The CDR3 loop spans 16 amino acids. V lost 1 base to trimming and J lost 1 base; unmatched junction nucleotides: 0. Germline CDR1 reads SEHNR; CDR2 reads FQNEAQ (reference sequence). CDR3 amino acids: CASSLGLAGGSYEQYF. The CDR3 nucleotides read TGTGCCAGCAGCTTAGGACTAGCGGGAGGGTCCTACGAGCAGTACTTC.

This chain uses TRBV5-1 with TRBJ2-3; 11 bases are shared with TRBD2. The junction had 4 bases not matched to a gene; V was cut back by 4 bases and J by 6 bases. CDR3 size: 14 residues. Germline V gives CDR1 SGHRS, CDR2 YFSETQ. CDR3 sequence: CASSISGRADTQYF. The CDR3 coding sequence is TGCGCCAGCAGCATTAGCGGGAGGGCTGATACGCAGTATTTT.